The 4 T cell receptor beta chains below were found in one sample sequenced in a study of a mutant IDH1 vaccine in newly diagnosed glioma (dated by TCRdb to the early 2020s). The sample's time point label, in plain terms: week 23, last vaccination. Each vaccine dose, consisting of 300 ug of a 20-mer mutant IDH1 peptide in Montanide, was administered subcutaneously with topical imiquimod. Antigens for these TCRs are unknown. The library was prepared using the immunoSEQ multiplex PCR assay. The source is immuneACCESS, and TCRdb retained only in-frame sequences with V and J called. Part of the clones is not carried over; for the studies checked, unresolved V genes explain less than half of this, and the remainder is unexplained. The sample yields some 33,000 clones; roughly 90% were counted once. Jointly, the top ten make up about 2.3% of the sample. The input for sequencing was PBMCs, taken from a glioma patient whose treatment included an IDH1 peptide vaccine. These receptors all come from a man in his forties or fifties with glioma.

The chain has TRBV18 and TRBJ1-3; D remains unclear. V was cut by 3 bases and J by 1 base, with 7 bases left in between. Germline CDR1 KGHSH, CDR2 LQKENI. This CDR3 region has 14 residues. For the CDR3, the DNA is TGTGCCAGCTCACCCGGAGAGTCTGGAAACACCATATATTTT. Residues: CASSPGESGNTIYF.

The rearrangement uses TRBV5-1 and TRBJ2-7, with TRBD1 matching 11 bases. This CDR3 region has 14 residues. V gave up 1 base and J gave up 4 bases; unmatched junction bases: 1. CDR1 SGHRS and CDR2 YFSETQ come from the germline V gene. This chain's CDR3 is CASSLRDRGYEQYF. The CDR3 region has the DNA TGCGCCAGCAGCTTGCGGGACAGGGGGTACGAGCAGTACTTC. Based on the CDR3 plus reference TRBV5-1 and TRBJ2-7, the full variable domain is KAGVTQTPRYLIKTRGQQVTLSCSPISGHRSVSWYQQTPGQGLQFLFEYFSETQRNKGNFPGRFSGRQFSNSRSEMNVSTLELGDSALYLCASSLRDRGYEQYFGPGTRLTVT.

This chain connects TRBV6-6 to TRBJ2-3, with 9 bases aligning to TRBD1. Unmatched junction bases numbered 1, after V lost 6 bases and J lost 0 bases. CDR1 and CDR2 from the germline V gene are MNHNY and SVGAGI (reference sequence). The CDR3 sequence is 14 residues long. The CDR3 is CASRGQGSTDTQYF. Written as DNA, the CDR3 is TGTGCCAGCAGGGGACAGGGTAGCACAGATACGCAGTATTTT.

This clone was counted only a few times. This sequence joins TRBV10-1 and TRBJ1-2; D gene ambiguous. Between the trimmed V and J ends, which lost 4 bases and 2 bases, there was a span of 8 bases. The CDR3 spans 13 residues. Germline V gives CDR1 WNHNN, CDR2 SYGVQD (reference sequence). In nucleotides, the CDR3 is TGCGCCAGCAGTGCCGGCCTCAACTATGGCTACACCTTC. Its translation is CASSAGLNYGYTF.